This TCR beta chain was sequenced for a study of blood T cell repertoires in COVID-19. Either two negative PCRs, clearance, or symptom resolution qualified Cohort 3 donors as recovered. With V trimmed by 4 bases and J by 2 bases, 8 bases remained unmatched. The CDR3 has 15 amino acids. From germline, CDR1 is SGHRS and CDR2 YFSETQ. TCRdb's table, derived via immunoSEQ multiplex PCR, lists solely in-frame clones and lacks some. The sample carries some 270,000 clones, 75% to 90% recorded once. This sequence joins TRBV5-1 and TRBJ2-7, with TRBD1 matching over 8 bases. This sequence originates from a woman in her twenties or thirties who had recovered from COVID-19. Material: PBMCs or T cells enriched from blood (not recorded which). CDR3 protein: CASSPGQVLPYEQYF. CDR3 nucleotide sequence: TGCGCCAGCAGCCCGGGACAGGTGCTGCCCTACGAGCAGTACTTC.